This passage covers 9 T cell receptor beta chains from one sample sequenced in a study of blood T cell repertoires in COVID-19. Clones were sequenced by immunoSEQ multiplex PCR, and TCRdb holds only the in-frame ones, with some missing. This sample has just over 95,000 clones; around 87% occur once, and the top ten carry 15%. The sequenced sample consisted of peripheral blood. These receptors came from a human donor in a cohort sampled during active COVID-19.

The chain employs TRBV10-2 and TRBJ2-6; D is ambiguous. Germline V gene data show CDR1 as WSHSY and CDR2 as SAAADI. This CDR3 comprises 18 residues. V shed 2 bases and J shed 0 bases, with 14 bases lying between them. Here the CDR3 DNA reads TGCGCCAGCAGTGAGAGTGTCCTGTCGGGCTCTGGGGCCAACGTCCTGACTTTC. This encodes CASSESVLSGSGANVLTF.

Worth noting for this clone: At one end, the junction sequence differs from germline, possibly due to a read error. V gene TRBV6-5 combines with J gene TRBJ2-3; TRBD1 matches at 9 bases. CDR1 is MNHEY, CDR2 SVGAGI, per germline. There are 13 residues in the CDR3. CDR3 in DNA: TGTGCCAGCAGTCGCTCCCGGGACAGGGCCCAGTTTTTT. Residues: CASSRSRDRAQFF.

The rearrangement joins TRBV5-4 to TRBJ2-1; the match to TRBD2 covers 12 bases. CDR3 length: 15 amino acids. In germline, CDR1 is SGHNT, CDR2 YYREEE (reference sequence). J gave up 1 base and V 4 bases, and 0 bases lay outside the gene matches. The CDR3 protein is CASSTSGGSYNEQFF. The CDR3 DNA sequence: TGTGCCAGCAGCACTAGCGGGGGGTCCTACAATGAGCAGTTCTTC.

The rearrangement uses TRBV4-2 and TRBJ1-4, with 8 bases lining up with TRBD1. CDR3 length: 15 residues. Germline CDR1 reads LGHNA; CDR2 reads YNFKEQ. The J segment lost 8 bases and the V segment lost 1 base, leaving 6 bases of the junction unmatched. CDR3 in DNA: TGTGCCAGCAGCCAAGGGACAGGGAAAATGGAAAAACTGTTTTTT. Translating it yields CASSQGTGKMEKLFF.

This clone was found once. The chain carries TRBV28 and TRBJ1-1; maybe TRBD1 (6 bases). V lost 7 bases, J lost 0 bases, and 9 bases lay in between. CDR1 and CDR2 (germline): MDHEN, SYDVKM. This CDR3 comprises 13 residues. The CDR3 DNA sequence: TGTGCCAGCACTCACAGGGTGAACACTGAAGCTTTCTTT. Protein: CASTHRVNTEAFF.

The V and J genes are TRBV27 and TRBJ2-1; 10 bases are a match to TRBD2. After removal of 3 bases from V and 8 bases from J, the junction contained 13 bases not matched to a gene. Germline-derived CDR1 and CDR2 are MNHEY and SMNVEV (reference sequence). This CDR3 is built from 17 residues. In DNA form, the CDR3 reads TGTGCCAGCAGTTTCTTATCGAGCGGGAGGGCCTCAGATGAGCAGTTCTTC. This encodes CASSFLSSGRASDEQFF.

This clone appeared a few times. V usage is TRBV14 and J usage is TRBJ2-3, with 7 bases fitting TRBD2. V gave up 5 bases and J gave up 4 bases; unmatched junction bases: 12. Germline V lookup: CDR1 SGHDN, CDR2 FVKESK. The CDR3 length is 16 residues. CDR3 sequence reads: CASSSSWGRAPDTQYF. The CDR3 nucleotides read TGTGCCAGCAGCTCTTCGTGGGGGAGGGCTCCAGATACGCAGTATTTT.

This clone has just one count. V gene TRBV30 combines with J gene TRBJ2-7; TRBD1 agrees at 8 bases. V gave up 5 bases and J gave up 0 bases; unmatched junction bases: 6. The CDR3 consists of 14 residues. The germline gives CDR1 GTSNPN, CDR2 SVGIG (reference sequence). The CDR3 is CAWGPGGASYEQYF. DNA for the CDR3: TGTGCCTGGGGCCCAGGGGGCGCCTCCTACGAGCAGTACTTC.

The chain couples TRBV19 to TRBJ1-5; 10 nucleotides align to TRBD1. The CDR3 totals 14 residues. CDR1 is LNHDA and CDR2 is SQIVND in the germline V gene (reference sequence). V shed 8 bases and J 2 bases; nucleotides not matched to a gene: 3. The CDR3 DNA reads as TGTGCCAGTTCTGGGACAGGGGGCAATCAGCCCCAGCATTTT. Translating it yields CASSGTGGNQPQHF.